These 28 T cell receptor beta chains were sequenced from one sample in a study of blood T cell repertoires in COVID-19. TCRdb's table, derived via immunoSEQ multiplex PCR, lists solely in-frame clones and lacks some. The profile shows some 70,000 clones, roughly three quarters of them singletons. Material for sequencing was peripheral blood. The receptor source for this set is a human donor in a cohort sampled during active COVID-19.

V and J are TRBV9 and TRBJ2-2; 13 bases align to TRBD2. CDR3 length: 21 residues. Germline V gene sequence: CDR1 SGDLS, CDR2 YYNGEE. V shed 0 bases, J shed 5 bases, and the junction held 16 bases outside the gene matches. The CDR3 region is CASSVVMPRTSGSPGTGELFF. The CDR3 bases are TGTGCCAGCAGCGTAGTAATGCCCCGGACTAGCGGGAGCCCCGGGACCGGGGAGCTGTTTTTT.

CDR3 DNA: TGTGCCACCAGCAGAGACTTTACAGATACGCAGTATTTT. Its protein product is CATSRDFTDTQYF. The chain has TRBV15 and TRBJ2-3; D uncertain. The germline gives CDR1 LNHNV, CDR2 YYDKDF (reference sequence). The germline V and J ends were trimmed by 0 bases and 3 bases, with 4 bases remaining between them. The CDR3 length is 13 residues. Complete variable domain (other parts from reference TRBV15 and TRBJ2-3): DAMVIQNPRYQVTQFGKPVTLSCSQTLNHNVMYWYQQKSSQAPKLLFHYYDKDFNNEADTPDNFQSRRPNTSFCFLDIRSPGLGDTAMYLCATSRDFTDTQYFGPGTRLTVL.

This sequence joins TRBV27 and TRBJ2-3; 8 positions agree with TRBD2. The CDR3 loop spans 16 amino acids. V shed 6 bases, J shed 0 bases, and the junction held 8 bases outside the gene matches. Germline-derived CDR1 and CDR2 are MNHEY and SMNVEV (reference sequence). Here the CDR3 reads CASRPERGPSTDTQYF. CDR3 DNA sequence: TGTGCCAGCAGACCCGAGCGGGGGCCTAGCACAGATACGCAGTATTTT.

CDR3 loop: CASSPGRGAGYTF. In DNA form, the CDR3 reads TGTGCCAGCAGCCCAGGGCGAGGTGCTGGCTACACCTTC. V usage is TRBV6-5 and J usage is TRBJ1-2; tentative D call: TRBD1 (5 bases). CDR3 length equals 13 residues. CDR1 is MNHEY and CDR2 is SVGAGI in the germline V gene. Trimming cost V 6 bases and J 7 bases, with 15 bases left between them.

This clone was picked up a small number of times. The CDR3 DNA reads TGTGCCAGCAGCCCACGGACAGGGATGAACACTGAAGCTTTCTTT. Encoded protein: CASSPRTGMNTEAFF. The chain combines TRBV9 with TRBJ1-1; 8 nucleotides line up with TRBD1. The CDR3 covers 15 residues. With 4 bases clipped from V and 0 bases from J, the junction kept 5 bases outside the gene matches. Germline V gene sequence: CDR1 SGDLS, CDR2 YYNGEE.

The rearrangement joins TRBV5-5 to TRBJ2-5; TRBD1 aligns across 9 bases. This CDR3 is built from 16 residues. J gave up 5 bases and V 0 bases, and 8 bases lay outside the gene matches. The germline V gene encodes CDR1 SGHKS and CDR2 YYEKEE (reference sequence). CDR3 coding DNA: TGTGCCAGCAGCTTGGGTGTGAACAGGGGGCGGGAGACCCAGTACTTC. Protein product: CASSLGVNRGRETQYF.

The CDR3: CASSIVPPRTSTDTQYF. The CDR3, as DNA: TGTGCCAGTAGTATCGTACCCCCCCGGACTAGCACAGATACGCAGTATTTT. The gene calls are TRBV19 and TRBJ2-3, with D possibly matching TRBD2 (5 bases). CDR3 length: 17 amino acids. Germline CDR1 is LNHDA and CDR2 is SQIVND (reference sequence). With 3 bases removed from V and 0 bases from J, the gap between germline ends came to 16 bases.

The V gene is TRBV7-3, the J gene TRBJ1-1, with D uncertain. V dropped 6 bases and J dropped 1 base, with 9 bases sitting between them. Germline V gives CDR1 SGHTA, CDR2 FQGTGA. This CDR3 is 13 amino acids long. The CDR3 coding sequence is TGTGCCAGCAGTTCCGACACGAACACTGAAGCTTTCTTT. It is translated as CASSSDTNTEAFF.

The gene calls are TRBV25-1 and TRBJ2-7; tentatively, D is TRBD1 (6 bases). This CDR3 comprises 12 residues. The V gene lost 10 bases and the J gene lost 4 bases, with 14 bases spanning the gap. The germline gives CDR1 MGHDK, CDR2 SYGVNS. The CDR3 DNA is TGTGCCACCGGGACAACTACTTACGAGCAGTACTTC. Its protein is CATGTTTYEQYF.

The chain combines TRBV3-1 (or the pseudogene TRBV3-2) with TRBJ2-1, with a weak D call TRBD2 (5 bases). Germline CDR1 and CDR2: LGHDT and YNNKEL (reference sequence). CDR3 size: 13 residues. The ends were cut back, 0 bases at V and 12 bases at J, with 12 bases in the middle. Written as DNA, the CDR3 is TGTGCCAGCAGCCAAGATTCCAGCGGCGGGCAGTTCTTC. Its translation is CASSQDSSGGQFF.

The chain combines TRBV27 with TRBJ1-4, with TRBD1 matching 7 bases. The trim removed 5 bases at V and 0 bases at J, leaving 3 bases unmatched. Germline V lookup: CDR1 MNHEY, CDR2 SMNVEV (reference sequence). This CDR3 is 15 amino acids long. CDR3 loop: CASSDRVATNEKLFF. The CDR3, as DNA: TGTGCCAGCAGTGACAGGGTTGCAACTAATGAAAAACTGTTTTTT.

This clone was recorded once. V and J are TRBV7-2 and TRBJ1-2; TRBD1 agrees at 9 bases. This CDR3 has 13 residues. Germline CDR1 SGHTA, CDR2 FQGNSA. V was pared by 1 base and J by 8 bases, with 2 bases of the junction left unmatched. The CDR3 here is CASSLGTGAGYTF. The CDR3 DNA is TGTGCCAGCAGCTTAGGGACAGGGGCCGGCTACACCTTC.

The chain carries TRBV5-6 and TRBJ2-6; possible D gene TRBD2, 5 bases. The CDR3 is 16 amino acids. Germline V gene lookup returns CDR1 SGHDT and CDR2 YYEEEE. Trimming pared 0 bases from V and 2 bases from J, leaving 9 bases between. The CDR3 loop reads CASSLGAGTGANVLTF. In nucleotides, the CDR3 is TGTGCCAGCAGCTTGGGGGCGGGTACTGGGGCCAACGTCCTGACTTTC. Variable domain in full (rest from reference TRBV5-6 and TRBJ2-6): DAGVTQSPTHLIKTRGQQVTLRCSPKSGHDTVSWYQQALGQGPQFIFQYYEEEERQRGNFPDRFSGHQFPNYSSELNVNALLLGDSALYLCASSLGAGTGANVLTFGAGSRLTVL.

The rearrangement links TRBV28 to TRBJ2-7; D might be TRBD2 (7 bases). Germline V CDR1 and CDR2: MDHEN, SYDVKM. V was pared by 6 bases and J by 6 bases, with 15 bases between. The CDR3 extends over 13 amino acids. CDR3: CASRGGGSGEQYF. The CDR3 bases are TGTGCCAGCAGAGGGGGGGGCTCTGGCGAGCAGTACTTC.

This clone was observed a few times. The CDR3 here is CASSPNRGDRTDTQYF. DNA of the CDR3: TGTGCCAGCAGCCCAAACAGGGGGGACCGCACAGATACGCAGTATTTT. V is TRBV9 and J is TRBJ2-3; TRBD1 matches at 8 bases. Germline trimming cut 4 bases from V and 1 base from J; bases unmatched to any gene: 8. The germline gives CDR1 SGDLS, CDR2 YYNGEE. The CDR3 spans 16 residues.

This chain uses TRBV7-8 with TRBJ1-5; no clear D gene. The CDR3 is 17 residues long. Trimming took off 5 bases at V and 0 bases at J, with 17 bases between the two ends. Germline V gives CDR1 SGHVS, CDR2 FQNEAQ. The CDR3 nucleotides are TGTGCCAGCAGCCCTCGGGATGGGGTCAATAGCAATCAGCCCCAGCATTTT. Protein sequence: CASSPRDGVNSNQPQHF.

This clone was picked up a small number of times. The J gene is TRBJ1-5, the V gene TRBV7-2; tentative D call: TRBD1 (5 bases). This CDR3 comprises 13 residues. Germline CDR1 is SGHTA and CDR2 is FQGNSA. The V end lost 2 bases, the J end lost 4 bases, and 6 bases lay between the germline ends. The CDR3 loop is CASSLQGNQPQHF. The CDR3 region has the DNA TGTGCCAGCAGCTTACAGGGTAATCAGCCCCAGCATTTT.

Here the CDR3 DNA reads TGTGCCAGCATGCCGAGGCGGAACACCGGGGAGCTGTTTTTT. This codes for CASMPRRNTGELFF. This chain links TRBV27 with TRBJ2-2; the D is unclear. The germline V gene encodes CDR1 MNHEY and CDR2 SMNVEV (reference sequence). The CDR3 runs 14 residues. The V gene lost 7 bases and the J gene lost 1 base, with 10 bases spanning the gap.

Concerning this clone: Possible read error: a much larger clone is one base away. The chain recombines TRBV2 with TRBJ1-5, with TRBD1 identical over 10 bases. V lost 6 bases and J lost 2; bases outside the gene matches: 4. This CDR3 spans 15 amino acids. From germline, CDR1 is SNHLY and CDR2 FYNNEI. The CDR3 bases are TGTGCCAGCAGCGCGGGACAGGGGCGCAATCAGCCCCAGCATTTT. This codes for CASSAGQGRNQPQHF.

The rearrangement uses TRBV11-3 and TRBJ1-4; 7 bases agree with TRBD1. This CDR3 comprises 15 residues. The V segment lost 4 bases and the J segment 8 bases; nucleotides outside the gene matches: 10. Per germline, CDR1 SGHNT and CDR2 YENEEA. DNA for the CDR3: TGTGCCAGCAGCTACGGGGACAGAAGAAACGAAAAACTGTTTTTT. This sequence encodes CASSYGDRRNEKLFF.

The J gene is TRBJ1-4, the V gene TRBV19; TRBD1 aligns across 7 bases. The CDR3 runs to 16 residues. The junction had 4 bases not matched to a gene; V was cut back by 0 bases and J by 3 bases. Looked up from germline, CDR1 is LNHDA and CDR2 is SQIVND (reference sequence). CDR3 nucleotide sequence: TGTGCCAGTAGTATAGAAGGGGGCTCGCCTAATGAAAAACTGTTTTTT. Translation: CASSIEGGSPNEKLFF.

The rearrangement joins TRBV29-1 to TRBJ2-5; D is unclear. The V gene lost 5 bases and the J gene lost 1 base, with 11 bases spanning the gap. Germline V gene data show CDR1 as SQVTM and CDR2 as ANQGSEA. This CDR3 region has 13 residues. The CDR3 here is CSVRRQFQETQYF. Written as DNA, the CDR3 is TGCAGCGTTCGGCGGCAGTTCCAAGAGACCCAGTACTTC.

The rearrangement links TRBV7-9 to TRBJ2-7; D might be TRBD1 (6 bases). Trimming shortened V by 5 bases and J by 2 bases, and 13 bases separated the two germline ends. CDR3 size: 14 residues. CDR1 and CDR2 from the germline V gene are SEHNR and FQNEAQ (reference sequence). The CDR3 nucleotides are TGTGCCAGCAGCAGAGACAGGTCGACCTACGAGCAGTACTTC. Protein: CASSRDRSTYEQYF. Full variable domain (outside the CDR3, taken from reference TRBV7-9 and TRBJ2-7): DTGVSQNPRHKITKRGQNVTFRCDPISEHNRLYWYRQTLGQGPEFLTYFQNEAQLEKSRLLSDRFSAERPKGSFSTLEIQRTEQGDSAMYLCASSRDRSTYEQYFGPGTRLTVT.

V gene TRBV7-6 combines with J gene TRBJ2-7; D is unresolved. This CDR3 spans 12 amino acids. The germline V gene encodes CDR1 SGHVS and CDR2 FNYEAQ. The V end was cut by 6 bases, the J end by 6 bases, with 12 bases between. The DNA for the CDR3 is TGTGCCAGCAGTTCTCTTCCCTGCGAGCAGTACGTC. Translated: CASSSLPCEQYV.

The chain is built from TRBV6-6 and TRBJ2-3, with 7 bases aligning to TRBD2. Germline V gene data show CDR1 as MNHNY and CDR2 as SVGAGI (reference sequence). The CDR3 spans 14 residues. The junction had 0 bases not matched to a gene; V was cut back by 2 bases and J by 1 base. CDR3 sequence: CASSYTSGTDTQYF. The CDR3 DNA follows: TGTGCCAGCAGTTACACTAGCGGCACAGATACGCAGTATTTT.

The rearrangement joins TRBV28 to TRBJ1-2; TRBD1 aligns across 9 bases. The V gene's germline CDR1 is MDHEN and CDR2 SYDVKM. There are 18 residues in the CDR3. V was pared by 7 bases and J by 0 bases, with 15 bases of the junction left unmatched. This CDR3 is CASKPPLGQGPPNYGYTF. DNA of the CDR3: TGTGCCAGCAAACCTCCCTTAGGACAGGGGCCACCTAACTATGGCTACACCTTC.

The DNA of the CDR3 is TGTGCCATCAGTGATGTAGCGGATACGCAGTATTTT. Amino acid sequence: CAISDVADTQYF. The genes are TRBV10-3 and TRBJ2-3; D is possibly TRBD2 (5 bases). Trimming shortened V by 3 bases and J by 6 bases, and 7 bases separated the two germline ends. The germline CDR1 and CDR2 sequences are ENHRY and SYGVKD. The CDR3 is made up of 12 amino acids.

V usage is TRBV4-3 and J usage is TRBJ1-3; TRBD1 is a possible D gene (5 bases). CDR1 and CDR2 from the germline V gene are LGHNA and YSLEER. The germline V and J ends were trimmed by 2 bases and 4 bases, with 12 bases remaining between them. CDR3 length: 15 amino acids. DNA for the CDR3: TGCGCCAGCAGCCAACTCGTAGGGGTCGGAAACACCATATATTTT. Amino acids: CASSQLVGVGNTIYF.